The 9 T cell receptor beta chains given below trace back to one sample, sequenced in a study of blood T cells in healthy people across ages. A second PCR, run for roughly 7 to 11 cycles, used a sample-barcoded 5' primer plus a J-beta primer mix. TCRdb itself ran the 5' RACE reads through MiXCR, one entry per CDR3 protein. The sample records about 620,000 distinct CDR3 sequences, 40% to 65% being singletons. The material sequenced was blood. The receptor set was obtained from a woman older than 75 in good health.

The chain employs TRBV3-1 and TRBJ2-1; maybe TRBD1 (6 bases). This CDR3 has 13 residues. Trimming took 4 bases from V and 13 from J, leaving 17 bases between them. Germline CDR1 is LGHDT and CDR2 is YNNKEL (reference sequence). CDR3 nucleotides: TGTGCCAGCAGCCCGGGGACACCGGAGACCCAGTTCTTC. It codes for CASSPGTPETQFF.

Comments on this clonotype: One base away lies a much larger clone, so this may be a sequencing read error. The CDR3: CASGGMHPDTQYF. CDR3 in DNA: TGTGCCAGCGGCGGCATGCATCCAGATACGCAGTATTTT. The J gene is TRBJ2-3, the V gene TRBV12-3 or TRBV12-4; D remains ambiguous. The CDR3 loop spans 13 amino acids. The V end was cut by 8 bases, the J end by 4 bases, with 13 bases between.

In its sample, this clonotype was seen a few times. One base away lies a much larger clone, so this may be a sequencing read error. The chain links TRBV28 to TRBJ2-7; D call uncertain. Germline V gene data show CDR1 as MDHEN and CDR2 as SYDVKM. V was pared by 6 bases and J by 1 base, with 13 bases between. The length of the CDR3 is 14 residues. As DNA, the CDR3 is TGTGCCAGCAGCGTACACTACGTATCCTACGAGCAGTACTTC. Residues: CASSVHYVSYEQYF.

The V and J genes are TRBV7-2 and TRBJ1-2; TRBD1 might be the D (5 bases). Germline V lookup: CDR1 SGHTA, CDR2 FQGNSA. Trimming removed 2 bases at V and 7 bases at J, with 14 bases between. This CDR3 region has 14 residues. The CDR3 DNA is TGTGCCAGCAGCTTACTACAGGAAACCGGTGGCTACACCTTC. Translation gives CASSLLQETGGYTF.

This clonotype was detected only a few times. The rearrangement joins TRBV18 to TRBJ2-1, with TRBD2 as a possible D gene (6 bases). Looked up from germline, CDR1 is KGHSH and CDR2 is LQKENI. The CDR3 runs to 17 residues. The V and J ends lost 3 bases and 10 bases respectively, with 25 bases between them. CDR3 region: CASSPEGAGSPYWEQFF. CDR3 DNA sequence: TGTGCCAGCTCACCTGAAGGGGCGGGAAGCCCATACTGGGAGCAGTTCTTC.

This clonotype showed up just a few times. V is TRBV20-1 and J is TRBJ2-3; 8 positions match TRBD2. This CDR3 comprises 17 residues. V shed 0 bases, J shed 2 bases, and the junction held 10 bases outside the gene matches. Germline assignment: CDR1 DFQATT and CDR2 SNEGSKA (reference sequence). The CDR3 region has the DNA TGCAGTGCTAGAGATTTAGCGGGGATACTAACCACAGATACGCAGTATTTT. This gives the protein CSARDLAGILTTDTQYF.

This clonotype showed up just a few times. V and J are TRBV5-5 and TRBJ2-7, with 8 bases lining up with TRBD1. The CDR3 is made up of 15 amino acids. Germline lookup yields CDR1 SGHKS and CDR2 YYEKEE (reference sequence). Germline trimming cut 4 bases from V and 4 bases from J; bases unmatched to any gene: 10. The CDR3 DNA follows: TGTGCCAGCAGCCCTGAAGGGACAGGATTTTACGAGCAGTACTTC. Translating gives CASSPEGTGFYEQYF.

The chain joins TRBV7-3 to TRBJ2-2; either TRBD1 or TRBD2 may supply D (5 bases each). The CDR3 length is 12 residues. The V gene's germline CDR1 is SGHTA and CDR2 FQGTGA. Trimming shortened V by 8 bases and J by 5 bases, and 9 bases separated the two germline ends. The CDR3 bases are TGTGCCAGCGGGGGTTATACCGGGGAGCTGTTTTTT. Translation: CASGGYTGELFF. Looking up the rest from reference TRBV7-3 and TRBJ2-2 gives the full variable domain: GAGVSQTPSNKVTEKGKYVELRCDPISGHTALYWYRQSLGQGPEFLIYFQGTGAADDSGLPNDRFFAVRPEGSVSTLKIQRTERGDSAVYLCASGGYTGELFFGEGSRLTVL.

This rearrangement joins TRBV6-2 or TRBV6-3 to TRBJ1-5, with TRBD1 matching over 8 bases. CDR1 is MNHEY, CDR2 SVGEGT, per germline. The CDR3 loop spans 19 amino acids. Unmatched junction bases numbered 12, after V lost 0 bases and J lost 2 bases. CDR3 amino acids: CASSYSSDRVSMGNQPQHF. DNA of the CDR3: TGTGCCAGCAGTTACTCATCGGACAGGGTCTCTATGGGCAATCAGCCCCAGCATTTT.